This T cell receptor (beta chain) was found in a study of CD8+ T cells in alopecia areata. Sequencing used cDNA as its template, made by extracting RNA and reverse transcribing it. Method: immunoSEQ multiplex PCR; TCRdb's copy keeps in-frame clones and lacks some. The sample contains some 110,000 clones, approximately 58% of which appear only once. This CDR3 comprises 15 residues. V lost 4 bases, J lost 1 base, and 13 bases lay in between. Germline assignment: CDR1 MDHEN and CDR2 SYDVKM. The chain links TRBV28 to TRBJ1-1; possible D gene TRBD1, 5 bases. The specimen was CD4+ T cells sorted from blood. This receptor was obtained from a human donor in good health. CDR3 nucleotides: TGTGCCAGCAGTTCCCCAGGGAGTGGGAACACTGAAGCTTTCTTT. It is translated as CASSSPGSGNTEAFF.